A single sample is the source of the 29 T cell receptor beta chains below, sequenced in a study of molecular identifiers for immune sequencing clone quantification. Each CDR3 protein is one row after TCRdb ran MiXCR on the PCR reads. The sample has hundreds of thousands of distinct CDR3 sequences, roughly 27% seen once; the top ten hold 0.7% to 0.95%. Sequencing was performed on naive CD8+ T cells from blood, with Jurkat cell RNA spiked in. Subset in this sample: FACS-sorted CD8+CD4-CCR7+CD45RA+ naive T cells. Receptors originate from a human donor in good health. Some libraries in this study had Jurkat cell RNA spiked in.

A few counts support this clonotype. CDR3: CASSLSMATEAFF. CDR3 nucleotides: TGTGCCAGCAGTTTATCGATGGCCACTGAAGCTTTCTTT. The chain employs TRBV27 and TRBJ1-1; D ambiguous. CDR3 length equals 13 residues. V lost 0 bases and J lost 4, with 6 bases in between. Per the germline V gene, CDR1 is MNHEY and CDR2 is SMNVEV (reference sequence).

This clonotype was picked up a small number of times. This chain connects TRBV4-3 to TRBJ2-3; 10 nucleotides match TRBD2. Germline V lookup: CDR1 LGHNA, CDR2 YSLEER. This CDR3 has 15 residues. With 4 bases clipped from V and 6 bases from J, the junction kept 7 bases outside the gene matches. CDR3 amino acids: CASSPVAGGHDTQYF. The CDR3 DNA is TGCGCCAGCAGCCCCGTAGCGGGGGGCCACGATACGCAGTATTTT.

For this clonotype: The germline gene is not matched at one end of the junction; a read error may be the cause. This sequence joins TRBV19 and TRBJ1-1; D gene ambiguous. From germline, CDR1 is LNHDA and CDR2 SQIVND (reference sequence). The CDR3 contains 14 residues. The CDR3 DNA sequence: TGTGCCAGTAGTAGAGGTTGGGCCAACACTGAGGCTTTCTTT. Protein: CASSRGWANTEAFF.

This clonotype showed up just a few times. The V gene is TRBV9, the J gene TRBJ1-1, with D unclear. Trimming pared 0 bases from V and 5 bases from J, leaving 17 bases between. CDR3 length: 16 residues. CDR1 SGDLS and CDR2 YYNGEE come from the germline V gene. The CDR3 nucleotides read TGTGCCAGCAGCGTAGTGGTTGTGGGTCAGAATACTGAAGCTTTCTTT. Translating it yields CASSVVVVGQNTEAFF.

This clonotype was counted at least ten times. This chain connects TRBV5-1 to TRBJ2-1, with 10 positions matching TRBD2. Germline V gene sequence: CDR1 SGHRS, CDR2 YFSETQ. The CDR3 runs to 16 residues. V gave up 0 bases and J gave up 6 bases; unmatched junction bases: 6. Written as DNA, the CDR3 is TGCGCCAGCAGCTTGGAACCAGCGGGAGGGCCCAATGAGCAGTTCTTC. Translating it yields CASSLEPAGGPNEQFF.

V usage is TRBV6-2 or TRBV6-3 and J usage is TRBJ2-3; TRBD2 aligns across 11 bases. Germline loops: CDR1 MNHEY, CDR2 SVGEGT. V shed 6 bases and J 0 bases; nucleotides not matched to a gene: 11. The CDR3 length is 18 residues. The CDR3 nucleotides read TGTGCCAGCAGACCCGGGCCTAGCGGGAGGAGAAGCACAGATACGCAGTATTTT. It specifies CASRPGPSGRRSTDTQYF.

In the case of this clonotype: Being one base from a much bigger clone, this may be a read error. The chain links TRBV7-6 to TRBJ2-3; D is unresolved. The germline V and J ends were trimmed by 5 bases and 6 bases, with 12 bases remaining between them. The V gene's germline CDR1 is SGHVS and CDR2 FNYEAQ. This CDR3 has 13 residues. The CDR3 here is CASSPNCADTQYF. As DNA, the CDR3 is TGTGCCAGCAGCCCTAACTGCGCGGATACGCAGTATTTT. Together with reference TRBV7-6 and TRBJ2-3, the CDR3 gives the full variable domain: GAGVSQSPRYKVTKRGQDVALRCDPISGHVSLYWYRQALGQGPEFLTYFNYEAQQDKSGLPNDRFSAERPEGSISTLTIQRTEQRDSAMYRCASSPNCADTQYFGPGTRLTVL.

In its sample, this clonotype was seen many times. The chain combines TRBV7-9 with TRBJ2-7; D is unclear. This CDR3 has 12 residues. Germline lookup yields CDR1 SEHNR and CDR2 FQNEAQ (reference sequence). V was clipped by 4 bases and J by 6 bases, with 10 bases between them. CDR3 coding DNA: TGTGCCAGCAGCTGGGCTACGTCCGAGCAGTACTTC. Encoded protein: CASSWATSEQYF.

This clonotype was observed a handful of times. V is TRBV6-5 and J is TRBJ2-2; D tentatively reads TRBD1 or TRBD2 (5 bases each). CDR1 is MNHEY, CDR2 SVGAGI, per germline. The V gene lost 2 bases and the J gene lost 7 bases, with 11 bases spanning the gap. The CDR3 runs to 14 residues. CDR3 residues: CASSYTLGGGELFF. The CDR3 DNA is TGTGCCAGCAGTTACACCCTTGGGGGCGGGGAGCTGTTTTTT.

In this sample, this clonotype turned up many times. The rearrangement joins TRBV7-6 to TRBJ2-2; D is unclear. Germline-derived CDR1 and CDR2 are SGHVS and FNYEAQ. The ends were cut back, 1 base at V and 2 bases at J, with 8 bases in the middle. This CDR3 has 15 residues. CDR3 region: CASSLGSGNTGELFF. CDR3 in DNA: TGTGCCAGCAGCTTAGGGTCGGGTAACACCGGGGAGCTGTTTTTT.

With respect to this clonotype: A single base separates this from a much larger clone, so it may be a read error. The CDR3 ends on some other residue instead of the conserved phenylalanine or tryptophan, so this is likely a read error. This sequence joins TRBV9 and TRBJ1-1; D is unclear. Trimming cost V 0 bases and J 3 bases, with 9 bases left between them. CDR1 and CDR2 (germline): SGDLS, YYNGEE. CDR3 size: 14 residues. The CDR3 DNA reads TGTGCCAGCAGCGTAGAGGCGGGTCACACTGAAGCTTTCCTT. Its protein is CASSVEAGHTEAFL.

This clonotype was recorded at least ten times. The chain couples TRBV4-3 to TRBJ2-3; 7 nucleotides line up with TRBD2. Germline V gene lookup returns CDR1 LGHNA and CDR2 YSLEER. With 2 bases clipped from V and 2 bases from J, the junction kept 4 bases outside the gene matches. The CDR3 length is 15 residues. CDR3 sequence (DNA): TGCGCCAGCAGCCAACGGCTAGCGGACACAGATACGCAGTATTTT. Protein product: CASSQRLADTDTQYF.

This clonotype was observed at least ten times. The rearrangement joins TRBV20-1 to TRBJ1-4; tentatively, D is TRBD1 (6 bases). The length of the CDR3 is 15 residues. CDR1 is DFQATT and CDR2 is SNEGSKA in the germline V gene (reference sequence). Trimming removed 0 bases at V and 6 bases at J, with 14 bases between. The CDR3 protein is CSARDIEAGDEKLFF. CDR3 bases: TGCAGTGCTAGAGATATAGAGGCAGGGGATGAAAAACTGTTTTTT.

V is TRBV7-9 and J is TRBJ2-1, with D tentatively TRBD1 or TRBD2 (6 bases each). Germline CDR1 is SEHNR and CDR2 is FQNEAQ (reference sequence). The CDR3 has 15 amino acids. V shed 1 base and J shed 8 bases, with 15 bases lying between them. DNA for the CDR3: TGTGCCAGCAGCTTAGGGGGAGGCCGGGGGCATGAGCAGTTCTTC. It is translated as CASSLGGGRGHEQFF. Full variable domain (outside the CDR3, taken from reference TRBV7-9 and TRBJ2-1): DTGVSQNPRHKITKRGQNVTFRCDPISEHNRLYWYRQTLGQGPEFLTYFQNEAQLEKSRLLSDRFSAERPKGSFSTLEIQRTEQGDSAMYLCASSLGGGRGHEQFFGPGTRLTVL.

In the case of this clonotype: It may be a read error: a sequence one base away is much more abundant. This rearrangement joins TRBV7-9 to TRBJ1-1; 7 nucleotides agree with TRBD1. CDR1 SEHNR and CDR2 FQNEAQ come from the germline V gene (reference sequence). The CDR3 has 16 amino acids. This CDR3 is CASSLAGRGLKTEAFF. Written as DNA, the CDR3 is TGTGCCAGCAGCCTAGCGGGCAGGGGGTTAAAAACTGAAGCTTTCTTT.

The chain carries TRBV20-1 and TRBJ2-1; 14 bases line up with TRBD2. The CDR3 runs to 16 residues. Germline CDR1 reads DFQATT; CDR2 reads SNEGSKA (reference sequence). For the CDR3, the DNA is TGCAGCGCTTCCGGGACTAGCGGGAGCTCCTACAATGAGCAGTTCTTC. It specifies CSASGTSGSSYNEQFF.

This clonotype showed up many times. The rearrangement links TRBV7-2 to TRBJ2-1; 11 bases are shared with TRBD2. CDR3 length: 15 amino acids. With V trimmed by 5 bases and J by 4 bases, 4 bases remained unmatched. CDR1 and CDR2 (germline): SGHTA, FQGNSA. The DNA for the CDR3 is TGTGCCAGCAGCGAGGGACTAGCGGCATACAATGAGCAGTTCTTC. The encoded protein is CASSEGLAAYNEQFF.

Many counts were recorded for this clonotype. Possible read error: a much larger clone is one base away. V gene TRBV6-5 combines with J gene TRBJ2-7, with D possibly being TRBD1 (6 bases). V gave up 4 bases and J gave up 5 bases, with 9 bases separating them. The CDR3 is made up of 12 amino acids. Per the germline V gene, CDR1 is MNHEY and CDR2 is SVGAGI. The CDR3 region has the DNA TGTGCCAGCAGTTTATCAGGGGACGAGCAGTACTTC. Translating it yields CASSLSGDEQYF.

The chain joins TRBV7-9 to TRBJ2-7, with D perhaps TRBD2 (5 bases). Germline V gives CDR1 SEHNR, CDR2 FQNEAQ (reference sequence). The ends were cut back, 5 bases at V and 3 bases at J, with 20 bases in the middle. This CDR3 is 16 amino acids long. The CDR3 bases are TGTGCCAGCAGCGCCAGCCACCAGATACTAGGCTACGAGCAGTACTTC. Encoded protein: CASSASHQILGYEQYF.

This clonotype showed up just a few times. The gene calls are TRBV19 and TRBJ2-1; 7 bases match TRBD1. After removal of 2 bases from V and 5 bases from J, the junction contained 18 bases not matched to a gene. Germline CDR1 reads LNHDA; CDR2 reads SQIVND (reference sequence). This CDR3 contains 19 residues. The CDR3 protein is CASSISGFPNRGVNNEQFF. The CDR3 DNA follows: TGTGCCAGTAGTATATCTGGCTTTCCCAACAGGGGAGTAAACAATGAGCAGTTCTTC.

This clonotype occurred a few times. The genes are TRBV27 and TRBJ1-1; TRBD1 might be the D (5 bases). Germline V gene sequence: CDR1 MNHEY, CDR2 SMNVEV (reference sequence). V dropped 5 bases and J dropped 1 base, with 8 bases sitting between them. The CDR3 is 13 amino acids. The CDR3 sequence: CASSAQANTEAFF. CDR3 DNA: TGTGCCAGCAGTGCACAGGCGAACACTGAAGCTTTCTTT.

The chain joins TRBV2 to TRBJ2-3; TRBD1 matches 9 bases. The junction had 8 bases not matched to a gene; V was cut back by 5 bases and J by 2 bases. This CDR3 is built from 16 residues. CDR1 is SNHLY, CDR2 FYNNEI, per germline. CDR3 nucleotides: TGTGCCAGCAGTATTTCCGGGACAGGGCCCACAGATACGCAGTATTTT. It codes for CASSISGTGPTDTQYF.

This clonotype has more than one count but fewer than ten. The chain links TRBV11-2 to TRBJ2-3, with D unclear. V lost 1 base and J 1 base, leaving 12 bases between the germline ends. The CDR3 has 16 amino acids. The V gene's germline CDR1 is SGHAT and CDR2 FQNNGV. The CDR3 DNA follows: TGTGCCAGCAGCTTAGTTTCGTGGCTCGGCACAGATACGCAGTATTTT. Translating gives CASSLVSWLGTDTQYF.

This rearrangement joins TRBV30 to TRBJ2-3; D gene unclear. Per the germline V gene, CDR1 is GTSNPN and CDR2 is SVGIG (reference sequence). The CDR3 spans 11 residues. Trimming took off 3 bases at V and 4 bases at J, with 5 bases between the two ends. The CDR3 loop is CAWRTADTQYF. DNA of the CDR3: TGTGCCTGGAGGACCGCAGATACGCAGTATTTT. The variable domain in full, with the rest retrieved from reference TRBV30 and TRBJ2-3, is SQTIHQWPATLVQPVGSPLSLECTVEGTSNPNLYWYRQAAGRGLQLLFYSVGIGQISSEVPQNLSASRPQDRQFILSSKKLLLSDSGFYLCAWRTADTQYFGPGTRLTVL.

Regarding this clonotype: A much larger clone is a single base away; this may be a read error. The chain couples TRBV12-3 or TRBV12-4 to TRBJ1-1; possibly TRBD1 for D (5 bases). The V end was cut by 3 bases, the J end by 7 bases, with 21 bases between. The CDR3 runs 16 residues. The CDR3 DNA sequence: TGTGCCAGCAGTTTGGGTAGGGACTCTCCCCCACTTGAAGCTTTCTTT. This codes for CASSLGRDSPPLEAFF.

Notes on this clonotype: Relative to the germline gene, one junction end is altered; a read error may explain this. CDR3 loop: CASGFTPPGDTQYF. CDR3 nucleotide sequence: TGTGCCAGCGGCTTCACCCCGCCGGGAGATACGCAGTATTTT. The chain couples TRBV13 to TRBJ2-3; D is unresolved. The CDR3 covers 14 residues. Germline V gives CDR1 PRHDT, CDR2 FYEKMQ (reference sequence).

Regarding this clonotype: An end of the junction does not agree with germline; a read error may underlie this. The V call is TRBV6-5, the J call TRBJ1-4; TRBD1 is a possible D gene (5 bases). The CDR3 is 14 residues long. Germline CDR1 MNHEY, CDR2 SVGAGI. The CDR3 region is CASRPFVGGEKLVF. CDR3 bases: TGTGCCAGCAGACCTTTCGTCGGGGGTGAAAAACTGGTTTTT.

This chain uses TRBV30 with TRBJ1-3; D is undetermined. CDR1 and CDR2 (germline): GTSNPN, SVGIG (reference sequence). Deletions cut 5 bases from V and 0 bases from J, with 11 bases between. The CDR3 is made up of 14 amino acids. The CDR3 protein is CAWADTSSGNTIYF. The CDR3 DNA reads TGTGCCTGGGCCGACACGAGCTCTGGAAACACCATATATTTT.

This clonotype came up a few times. The chain employs TRBV11-3 and TRBJ2-1; possibly TRBD2 for D (6 bases). CDR3 length equals 17 residues. V lost 5 bases, J lost 4 bases, and 21 bases lay in between. In germline, CDR1 is SGHNT, CDR2 YENEEA. This CDR3 reads CASSTNRDSSNYNEQFF. DNA for the CDR3: TGTGCCAGCAGCACAAACCGGGACTCCTCGAATTACAATGAGCAGTTCTTC.